The clone carrying this T cell receptor beta chain has only a few counts. Its target is unknown. Construction of the TCRbeta library involved unique molecular identifiers. TCRdb recomputed calls from the PCR reads with MiXCR, one row per CDR3 protein. The table shows about 580,000 distinct CDR3 sequences, with approximately 22% occurring only once. The record originates from a study of T-cell reconstitution after alpha-beta-depleted transplantation in children. The study's findings and limits: Surviving recipient cells, namely T cells and thymic progenitors, were the source of high day-60 TCRbeta diversity in some patients.

Sequenced here: PBMCs, mostly from graft donor cells, sampled 360 days after TCRalphabeta/CD19-depleted stem cell transplant. The TCR sequence derives from a boy under two years old who had a stem cell transplant for acute myeloid leukemia, so the T cells may come from the graft donor.

The CDR3 sequence: CASSLGGTGGMYEQYF. As DNA, the CDR3 is TGTGCCAGCAGCTTAGGAGGGACAGGGGGCATGTACGAGCAGTACTTC. The V and J genes are TRBV7-2 and TRBJ2-7, with 12 bases identical to TRBD1. CDR3 length: 16 residues. In germline, CDR1 is SGHTA, CDR2 FQGNSA. V was clipped by 1 base and J by 4 bases; unmatched bases: 5.